The source of this T cell receptor beta chain is a study of metastatic and nonmetastatic thyroid tumors. Study as a whole: Malignant thyroid and benign thyroid patients provided blood and tumor or nodule tissue whose repertoires were compared. Study conclusions and caveats: Reportedly, malignant thyroid tumors had significantly higher TCR beta diversity than benign nodules, in blood and tumor.

No treatment of any kind had been given to any patient before thyroid surgery. Germline assignment: CDR1 SGHRS and CDR2 YFSETQ. Losses at the gene ends were 6 bases for V and 0 bases for J; bases not matched to a gene: 3. There are 13 residues in the CDR3. Turning to this clone: What it binds is unknown.

In the study's own analysis: Differences in CDR3 between clinicopathological groups were drawn on to build a classifier intended to discriminate distant-metastatic papillary thyroid cancer patients. TCRdb re-called clones from the PCR reads using MiXCR. These V and J calls originate from TCRdb's pipeline instead of the authors' own analysis. The sample includes tens of thousands of clones, 18% of them seen just once. The origin of this receptor is a female donor with papillary thyroid cancer or a benign thyroid nodule (not recorded which). Some clones in this sample may be carry-over from other donors' samples. The specimen was blood. This chain links TRBV5-1 with TRBJ2-7; 7 nucleotides align to TRBD2. The CDR3 DNA follows: TGCGCCAGCACCGGGACTAACTCCTACGAGCAGTACTTC. Its protein product is CASTGTNSYEQYF.